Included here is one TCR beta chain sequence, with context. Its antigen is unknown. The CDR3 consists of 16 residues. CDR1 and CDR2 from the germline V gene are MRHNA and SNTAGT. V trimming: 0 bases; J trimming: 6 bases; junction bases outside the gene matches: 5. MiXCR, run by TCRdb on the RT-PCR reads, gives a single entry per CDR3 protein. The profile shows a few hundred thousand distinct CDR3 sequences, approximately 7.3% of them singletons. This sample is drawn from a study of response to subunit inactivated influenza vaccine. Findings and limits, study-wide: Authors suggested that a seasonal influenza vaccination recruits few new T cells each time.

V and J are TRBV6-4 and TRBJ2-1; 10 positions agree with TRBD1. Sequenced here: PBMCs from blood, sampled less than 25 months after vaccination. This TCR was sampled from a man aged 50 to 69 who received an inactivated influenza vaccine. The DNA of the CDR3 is TGTGCCAGCAGTGACTCGGGGACAGGGGACCTCAATGAGCAGTTCTTC. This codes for CASSDSGTGDLNEQFF.